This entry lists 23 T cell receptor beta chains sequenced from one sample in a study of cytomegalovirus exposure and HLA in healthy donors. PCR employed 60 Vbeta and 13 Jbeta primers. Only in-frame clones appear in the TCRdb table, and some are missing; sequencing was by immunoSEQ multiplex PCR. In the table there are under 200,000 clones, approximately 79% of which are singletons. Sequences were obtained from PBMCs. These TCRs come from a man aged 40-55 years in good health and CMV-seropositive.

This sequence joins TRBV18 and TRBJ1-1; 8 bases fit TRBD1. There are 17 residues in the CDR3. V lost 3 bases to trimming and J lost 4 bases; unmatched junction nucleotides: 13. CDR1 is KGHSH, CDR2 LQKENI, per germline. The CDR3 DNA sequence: TGTGCCAGCTCACCCTCGGACAGGGAAGAGTATATCACTGAAGCTTTCTTT. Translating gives CASSPSDREEYITEAFF.

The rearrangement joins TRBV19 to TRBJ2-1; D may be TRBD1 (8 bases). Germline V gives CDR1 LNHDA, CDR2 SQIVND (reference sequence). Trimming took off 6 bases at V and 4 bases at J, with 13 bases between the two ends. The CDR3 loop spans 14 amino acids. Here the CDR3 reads CASRGGDRYNEQFF. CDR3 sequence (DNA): TGTGCCAGTAGGGGGGGGGACAGGTACAATGAGCAGTTCTTC.

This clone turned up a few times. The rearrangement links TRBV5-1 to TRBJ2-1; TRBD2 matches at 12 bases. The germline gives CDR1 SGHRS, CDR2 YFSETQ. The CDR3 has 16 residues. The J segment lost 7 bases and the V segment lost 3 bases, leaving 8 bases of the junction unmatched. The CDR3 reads CASSSLAGGARNEQFF. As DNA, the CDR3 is TGCGCCAGCAGCTCCCTAGCGGGGGGGGCCCGGAATGAGCAGTTCTTC. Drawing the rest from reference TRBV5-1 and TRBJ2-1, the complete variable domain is KAGVTQTPRYLIKTRGQQVTLSCSPISGHRSVSWYQQTPGQGLQFLFEYFSETQRNKGNFPGRFSGRQFSNSRSEMNVSTLELGDSALYLCASSSLAGGARNEQFFGPGTRLTVL.

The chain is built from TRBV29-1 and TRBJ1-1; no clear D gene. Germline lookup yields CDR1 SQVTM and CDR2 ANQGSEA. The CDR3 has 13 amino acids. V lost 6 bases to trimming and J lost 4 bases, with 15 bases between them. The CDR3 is CSVHSDTGTEAFF. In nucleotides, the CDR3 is TGCAGCGTCCATAGTGACACTGGCACTGAAGCTTTCTTT.

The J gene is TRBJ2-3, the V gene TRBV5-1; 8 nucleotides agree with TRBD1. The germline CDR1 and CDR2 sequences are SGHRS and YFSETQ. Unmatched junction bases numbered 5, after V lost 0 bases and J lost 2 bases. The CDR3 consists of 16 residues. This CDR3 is CASSLGQGPPTDTQYF. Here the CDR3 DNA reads TGCGCCAGCAGCTTGGGACAGGGGCCCCCCACAGATACGCAGTATTTT.

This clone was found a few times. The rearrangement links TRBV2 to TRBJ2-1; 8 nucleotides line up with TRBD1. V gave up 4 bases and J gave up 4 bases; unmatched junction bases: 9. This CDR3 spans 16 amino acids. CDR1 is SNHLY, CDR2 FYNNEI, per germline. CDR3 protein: CASSAFPGQAYNEQFF. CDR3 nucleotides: TGTGCCAGCAGTGCATTCCCGGGACAGGCGTACAATGAGCAGTTCTTC.

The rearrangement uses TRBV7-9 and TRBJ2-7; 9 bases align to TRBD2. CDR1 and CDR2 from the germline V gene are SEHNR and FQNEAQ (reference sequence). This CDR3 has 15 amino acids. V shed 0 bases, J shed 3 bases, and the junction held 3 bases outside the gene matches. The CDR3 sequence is CASSLALSGGYEQYF. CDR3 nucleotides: TGTGCCAGCAGCTTAGCGCTTAGCGGGGGCTACGAGCAGTACTTC.

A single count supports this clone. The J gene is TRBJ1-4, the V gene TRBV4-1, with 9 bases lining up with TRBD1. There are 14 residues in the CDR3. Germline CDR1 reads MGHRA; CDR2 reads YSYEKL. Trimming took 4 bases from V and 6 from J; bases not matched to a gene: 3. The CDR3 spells CASSRRDRDEKLFF. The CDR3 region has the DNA TGCGCCAGCAGCCGCCGGGACAGGGATGAAAAACTGTTTTTT.

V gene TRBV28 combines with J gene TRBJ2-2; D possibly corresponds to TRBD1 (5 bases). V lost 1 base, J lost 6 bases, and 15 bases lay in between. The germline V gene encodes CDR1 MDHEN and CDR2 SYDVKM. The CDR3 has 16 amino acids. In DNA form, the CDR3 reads TGTGCCAGCAGTTTATACTGGGGCGCTAAGTCCGGGGAGCTGTTTTTT. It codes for CASSLYWGAKSGELFF.

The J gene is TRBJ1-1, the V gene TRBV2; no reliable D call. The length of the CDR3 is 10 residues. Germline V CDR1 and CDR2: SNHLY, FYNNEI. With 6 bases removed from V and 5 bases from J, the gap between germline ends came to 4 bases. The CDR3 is CASSRTEAFF. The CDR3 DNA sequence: TGTGCCAGCAGCCGGACTGAAGCTTTCTTT.

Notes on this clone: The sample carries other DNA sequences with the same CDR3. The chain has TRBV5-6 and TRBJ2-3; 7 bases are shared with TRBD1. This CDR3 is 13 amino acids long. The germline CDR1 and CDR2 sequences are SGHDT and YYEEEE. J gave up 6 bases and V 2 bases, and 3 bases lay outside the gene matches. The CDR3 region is CASSLTRGDTQYF. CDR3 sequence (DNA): TGTGCCAGCAGCTTAACCAGGGGGGATACGCAGTATTTT.

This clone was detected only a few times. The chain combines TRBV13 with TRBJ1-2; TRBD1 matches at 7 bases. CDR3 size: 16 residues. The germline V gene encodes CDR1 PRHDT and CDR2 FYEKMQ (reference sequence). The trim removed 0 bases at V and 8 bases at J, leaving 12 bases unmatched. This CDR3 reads CASSLGGTALAVGYTF. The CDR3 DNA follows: TGTGCCAGCAGCTTAGGTGGGACAGCCCTCGCGGTGGGCTACACCTTC. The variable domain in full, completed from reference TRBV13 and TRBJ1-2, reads AAGVIQSPRHLIKEKRETATLKCYPIPRHDTVYWYQQGPGQDPQFLISFYEKMQSDKGSIPDRFSAQQFSDYHSELNMSSLELGDSALYFCASSLGGTALAVGYTFGSGTRLTVV.

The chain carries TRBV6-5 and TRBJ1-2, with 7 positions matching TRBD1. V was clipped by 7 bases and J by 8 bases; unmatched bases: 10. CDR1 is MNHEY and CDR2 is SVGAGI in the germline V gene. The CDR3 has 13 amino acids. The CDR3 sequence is CASNPGGAPGYTF. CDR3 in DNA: TGTGCCAGCAATCCAGGGGGAGCCCCCGGCTACACCTTC.

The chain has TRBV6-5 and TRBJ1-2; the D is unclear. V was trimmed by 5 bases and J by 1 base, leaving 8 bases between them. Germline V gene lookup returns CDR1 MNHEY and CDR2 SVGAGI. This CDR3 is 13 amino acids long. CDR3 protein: CASSGQVNYGYTF. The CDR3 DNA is TGTGCCAGCAGTGGTCAGGTTAACTATGGCTACACCTTC.

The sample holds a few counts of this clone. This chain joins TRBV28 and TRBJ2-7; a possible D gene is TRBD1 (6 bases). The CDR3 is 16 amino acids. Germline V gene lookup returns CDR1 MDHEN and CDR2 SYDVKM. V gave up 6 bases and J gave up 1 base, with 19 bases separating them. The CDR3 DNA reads TGTGCCAGCAGGAGGTACGGACAGACCTCGTCCTACGAGCAGTACTTC. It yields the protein CASRRYGQTSSYEQYF.

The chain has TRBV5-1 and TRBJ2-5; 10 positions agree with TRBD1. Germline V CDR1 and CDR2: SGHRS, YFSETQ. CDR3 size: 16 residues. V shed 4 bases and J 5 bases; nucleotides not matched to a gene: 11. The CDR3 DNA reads TGCGCCAGCAGCCTCTACCGGGACAGGGGACAGGAGACCCAGTACTTC. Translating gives CASSLYRDRGQETQYF.

The CDR3 nucleotides are TGTGCCAGTACCCAACATATGAACACTGAAGCTTTCTTT. Its protein is CASTQHMNTEAFF. The V call is TRBV19, the J call TRBJ1-1, with no clear D. The germline V gene has CDR1 LNHDA and CDR2 SQIVND (reference sequence). The CDR3 has 13 residues. V gave up 7 bases and J gave up 0 bases, with 9 bases separating them.

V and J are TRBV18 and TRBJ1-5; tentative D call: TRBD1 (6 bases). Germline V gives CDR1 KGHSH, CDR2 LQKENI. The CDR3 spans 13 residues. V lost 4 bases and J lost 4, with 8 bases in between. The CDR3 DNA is TGTGCCAGCTCACGACAGGAGAATCAGCCCCAGCATTTT. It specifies CASSRQENQPQHF.

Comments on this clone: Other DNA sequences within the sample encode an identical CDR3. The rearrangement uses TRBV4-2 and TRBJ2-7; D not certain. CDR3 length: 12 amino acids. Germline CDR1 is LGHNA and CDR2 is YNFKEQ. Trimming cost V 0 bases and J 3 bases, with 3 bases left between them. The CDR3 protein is CASSQDRYEQYF. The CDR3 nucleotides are TGTGCCAGCAGCCAAGATCGCTACGAGCAGTACTTC.

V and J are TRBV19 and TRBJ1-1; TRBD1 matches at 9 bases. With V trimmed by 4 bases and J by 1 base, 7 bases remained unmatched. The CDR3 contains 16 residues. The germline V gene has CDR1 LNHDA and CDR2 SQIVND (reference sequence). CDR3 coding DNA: TGTGCCAGTAGTACAAGGACAGGGGTGGCGAACACTGAAGCTTTCTTT. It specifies CASSTRTGVANTEAFF.

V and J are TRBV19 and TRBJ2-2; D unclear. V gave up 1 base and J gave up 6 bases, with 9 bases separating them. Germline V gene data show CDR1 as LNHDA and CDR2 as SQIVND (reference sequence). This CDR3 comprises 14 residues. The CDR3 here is CASSIGRGAGELFF. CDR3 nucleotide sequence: TGTGCCAGTAGTATAGGAAGAGGCGCCGGGGAGCTGTTTTTT.

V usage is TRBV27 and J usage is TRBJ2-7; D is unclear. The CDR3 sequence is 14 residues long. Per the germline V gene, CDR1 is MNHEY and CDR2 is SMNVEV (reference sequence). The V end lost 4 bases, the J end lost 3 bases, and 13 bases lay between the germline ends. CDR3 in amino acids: CASSSLRQLYEQYF. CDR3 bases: TGTGCCAGCAGTTCGCTGAGGCAGCTCTACGAGCAGTACTTC.

CDR3 region: CASRKQGRLAKNIQYF. CDR3 DNA: TGTGCCAGCAGGAAACAGGGAAGGTTAGCCAAAAACATTCAGTACTTC. The chain recombines TRBV28 with TRBJ2-4; D may be TRBD1 (6 bases). The V and J ends lost 6 bases and 0 bases respectively, with 15 bases between them. From germline, CDR1 is MDHEN and CDR2 SYDVKM. The CDR3 covers 16 residues.